A selection of T cell receptor beta chains follows, all from one sample in a study of cytomegalovirus exposure and HLA in healthy donors. This table comes from immunoSEQ multiplex PCR, and its TCRdb copy is limited to in-frame clones, with some not included. The repertoire holds 65,000 to 90,000 clones, with just over 85% as singletons. The material sequenced was PBMCs. Receptor source: a woman aged 25-40 years in good health and CMV-seronegative. Both conserved end residues are part of each CDR3. A D gene is named only where the DNA matches it firmly. For some rows the clone size is stated as once, few or many, or as a class when expanded; others skip it.

D	size	J	V	DNA	CDR3
TRBD1	-	TRBJ2-7	TRBV19	TGTGCCAGTAGTCCCCGGGACAGGGTTTCCTACGAGCAGTACTTC	CASSPRDRVSYEQYF
TRBD1	-	TRBJ2-7	TRBV6-1	TGTGCCAGCAGTATGGACAGGGGGGATGGGGAGCAGTACTTC	CASSMDRGDGEQYF
TRBD2	-	TRBJ2-7	TRBV4-3	TGCGCCAGCAGCCAAGAGGGGGGGGCCTACGAGCAGTACTTC	CASSQEGGAYEQYF
TRBD1	few	TRBJ1-3	TRBV5-1	TGCGCCAGCAGCTTGGCGACAGGGGCAGGAAACACCATATATTTT	CASSLATGAGNTIYF
-	-	TRBJ1-1	TRBV7-6	TGTGCCAGCAGCTTATCGGTGAACACTGAAGCTTTCTTT	CASSLSVNTEAFF
TRBD1	-	TRBJ1-1	TRBV19	TGTGCCAGTAGTCTCGCGACAGGGGGCTCCACTGAAGCTTTCTTT	CASSLATGGSTEAFF
-	-	TRBJ2-7	TRBV9	TGTGCCAGCAGCCCATCAGGACGGGGCGAGCAGTACTTC	CASSPSGRGEQYF
TRBD1	-	TRBJ1-2	TRBV5-1	TGCGCCAGCAGCTTGAGGGACAGGGGGCCCTATGGCTACACCTTC	CASSLRDRGPYGYTF
TRBD1	few	TRBJ1-3	TRBV4-3	TGCGCCAGCAGCCAAGAACGGACAGGCTCTGGAAACACCATATATTTT	CASSQERTGSGNTIYF
TRBD1	-	TRBJ1-3	TRBV9	TGTGCCAGCAGCGAGGGGGACAGGGGATTCTCTGGAAACACCATATATTTT	CASSEGDRGFSGNTIYF
-	-	TRBJ1-1	TRBV7-8	TGTGCCAGCAGCTTAGCGCTGGGGGCGCTAGCTGAAGCTTTCTTT	CASSLALGALAEAFF
-	-	TRBJ2-7	TRBV28	TGTGCCAGCAGTCCAGGGACATCCAACTCCTACGAGCAGTACTTC	CASSPGTSNSYEQYF
TRBD1	once	TRBJ1-1	TRBV5-6	TGTGCCAGCAGCCTGGAGGGGGACAGGATAGACGGAAAAGCTTTCTTT	CASSLEGDRIDGKAFF
-	-	TRBJ1-4	TRBV6-5	TGTGCCAGCAGTTACTCAGCCCGACAGTTGAATGAAAAACTGTTTTTT	CASSYSARQLNEKLFF
-	-	TRBJ1-3	TRBV7-9	TGTTCCAGCAGCCTTGAGAACTCTGGAAACACCATATATTTT	CSSSLENSGNTIYF
-	-	TRBJ1-4	TRBV7-2	TGTGCCAGCAGCTTAGACTTTAGAGGCAATGAAAAACTGTTTTTT	CASSLDFRGNEKLFF
TRBD1	-	TRBJ2-7	TRBV7-8	TGTGCCAGCAGCTTAGGGGGACAGGGAAACTACGAGCAGTACTTC	CASSLGGQGNYEQYF
-	-	TRBJ1-1	TRBV6-5	TGTGCCAGCAGTTCCCTAGACGGTGAAGCTTTCTTT	CASSSLDGEAFF
TRBD2	-	TRBJ2-3	TRBV19	TGTGCCAGTCGTCAAGTAGCGGGAGATACGCAGTATTTT	CASRQVAGDTQYF
-	-	TRBJ1-4	TRBV4-1	TGCGCCAGCAGCCAAGATCAGGGGATTAATGAAAAACTGTTTTTT	CASSQDQGINEKLFF
TRBD2	-	TRBJ2-4	TRBV19	TGTGCCAGTAGTAGCCCGTTTAGCGGGAGTTGGGAAAACATTCAGTACTTC	CASSSPFSGSWENIQYF
-	-	TRBJ2-3	TRBV1	TGCACCAGCAGCCACTACTTGGGACTAGCGGACACAGATACGCAGTATTTT	CTSSHYLGLADTDTQYF
TRBD2	-	TRBJ2-5	TRBV7-9	TGTGCCAGCAGCTCCCGGGGGGAAGAGACCCAGTACTTC	CASSSRGEETQYF
-	-	TRBJ2-1	TRBV7-2	TGTGCCAGCAGCATCCCCGGGAGAGGGGATGAGCAGTTCTTC	CASSIPGRGDEQFF
TRBD1	-	TRBJ1-2	TRBV6-6	TGTGCCAGCAGTTACGTGGACAGGGAACAAGGCTACACCTTC	CASSYVDREQGYTF
-	-	TRBJ2-7	TRBV5-1	TGCGCCAGCAGCTTGGAAAGGGGATTGTCCGAGCAGTACTTC	CASSLERGLSEQYF
-	-	TRBJ1-2	TRBV2	TGTGCCAGCAGTGAGGGCCTGACGAACTATGGCTACACCTTC	CASSEGLTNYGYTF
TRBD2	-	TRBJ2-5	TRBV19	TGTGCCAGTAGTGGGGGAGGGCCCTCAGGAGAGACCCAGTACTTC	CASSGGGPSGETQYF
TRBD2	-	TRBJ2-3	TRBV7-8	TGTGCCAGCAGCCCCTTTATAGCGGGAGTAGGAGATACGCAGTATTTT	CASSPFIAGVGDTQYF
TRBD1	-	TRBJ2-5	TRBV5-8	TGTGCCAGCAGCTTGTACAGGGGTTTAAAAGAGACCCAGTACTTC	CASSLYRGLKETQYF
TRBD1	-	TRBJ2-3	TRBV5-3	TGTGCCAGAAGCGGGGGGACAGGGGCGACAAGCGGGATTAGCACAGATACGCAGTATTTT	CARSGGTGATSGISTDTQYF
-	-	TRBJ2-3	TRBV6-5	TGTGCCAGCAGGACCCTAGCGTCTAGCACAGATACGCAGTATTTT	CASRTLASSTDTQYF
-	-	TRBJ2-7	TRBV10-2	TGCGCCAGCAGTGAGTCGGGGGACACTTCGGCCCGCTACGAGCAGTACTTC	CASSESGDTSARYEQYF
TRBD1	-	TRBJ2-7	TRBV7-9	TGTGCCAGCAGCCGACAGGGTTCCTACGAGCAGTACTTC	CASSRQGSYEQYF
-	-	TRBJ1-5	TRBV15	TGTGCCACCACCCTAGACCCGCCTCAGCATTTT	CATTLDPPQHF
TRBD2	-	TRBJ2-5	TRBV5-1	TGCGCCAGCAGCGGTCCTAGTGGACTAGCGCTCGAGACCCAGTACTTC	CASSGPSGLALETQYF
TRBD1	few	TRBJ2-5	TRBV13	TGTGCCAGCAGCCTTATTGACAGGGGGTTTCGGGAGACCCAGTACTTC	CASSLIDRGFRETQYF
-	-	TRBJ1-3	TRBV6-5	TGTGCCAGCACTACTAGGGGAGGCTCAGGAAACACCATATATTTT	CASTTRGGSGNTIYF
TRBD1	-	TRBJ2-7	TRBV25-1	TGTGCCAGCAGTGGGGGCCCGACAGGGTCCGAGCAGTACTTC	CASSGGPTGSEQYF
-	-	TRBJ2-7	TRBV6-6	TGTGCCAGCAGTTCTAGCGGAGGGGGCGAGCAGTACTTC	CASSSSGGGEQYF
-	-	TRBJ1-6	TRBV5-8	TGTGCCAGCAGCTTGTTAAGAGGGCAAAGGAATTCACCCCTCCACTTT	CASSLLRGQRNSPLHF